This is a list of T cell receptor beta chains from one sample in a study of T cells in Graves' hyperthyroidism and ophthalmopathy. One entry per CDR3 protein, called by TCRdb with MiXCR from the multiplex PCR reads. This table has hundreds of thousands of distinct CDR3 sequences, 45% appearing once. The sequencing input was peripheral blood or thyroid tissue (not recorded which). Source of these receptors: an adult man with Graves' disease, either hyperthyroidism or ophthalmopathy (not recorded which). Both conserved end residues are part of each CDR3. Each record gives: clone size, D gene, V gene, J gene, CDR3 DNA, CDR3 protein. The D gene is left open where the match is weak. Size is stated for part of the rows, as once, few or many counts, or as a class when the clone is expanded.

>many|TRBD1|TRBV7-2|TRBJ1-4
TGTGCCAGCAGCCTGCTTGGACAGGGTAACGAAAAACTGTTTTTT
CASSLLGQGNEKLFF
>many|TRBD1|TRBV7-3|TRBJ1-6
TGTGCCAGCAGCCCGGACAGGGGGCCACCCCTCCACTTT
CASSPDRGPPLHF
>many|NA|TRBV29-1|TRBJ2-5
TGCAGCGTTGGGGGCAGTTTACAAGAGACCCAGTACTTC
CSVGGSLQETQYF
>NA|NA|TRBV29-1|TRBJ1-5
TGCAGCGTGAGTTATAGCAATCAGCCCCAGCATTTT
CSVSYSNQPQHF
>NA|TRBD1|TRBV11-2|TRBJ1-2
TGTGCCAGCAGCGCGACAGGGGCGTTTGGCTACACCTTC
CASSATGAFGYTF
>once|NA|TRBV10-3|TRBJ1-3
TGTGCCATCAGTGAACGGGCTCTTGGAAACACCATATATTTT
CAISERALGNTIYF
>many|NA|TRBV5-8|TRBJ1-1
TGTGCCAGCAGCCCAACAGGGTTGAGAACTGAAGCTTTCTTT
CASSPTGLRTEAFF
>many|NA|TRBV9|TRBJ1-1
TGTGCCAGCAGCGTAGACAGGGACACTGAAGCTTTCTTT
CASSVDRDTEAFF
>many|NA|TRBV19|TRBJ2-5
TGTGCCAGTAGTATCTCGGGGGCTGAAGAGACCCAGTACTTC
CASSISGAEETQYF
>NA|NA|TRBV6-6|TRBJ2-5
TGTGCCAGCAGTTACACAGGGAGTGAGACCCAGTACTTC
CASSYTGSETQYF
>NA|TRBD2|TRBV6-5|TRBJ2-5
TGTGCCAGCATTTGGGAGCGGGAGTACGAGACCCAGTACTTC
CASIWEREYETQYF
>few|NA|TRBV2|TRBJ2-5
TGTGCCAGCAGTGATAAGAGGACAATTTTAGCAGAGACCCAGTACTTC
CASSDKRTILAETQYF
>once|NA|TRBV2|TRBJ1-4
TGTGCCAGCAGTCCGGAGACGCATTCTAATAAAAAACTGTTTTTT
CASSPETHSNKKLFF
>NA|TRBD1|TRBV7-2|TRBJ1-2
TGTGCCAGCAGCCCAGACGGACAGGGATATGGCTACACCTTC
CASSPDGQGYGYTF
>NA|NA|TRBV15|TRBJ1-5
TGTGCCACCAGACAGGGTACTAATCAGCCCCAGCATTTT
CATRQGTNQPQHF
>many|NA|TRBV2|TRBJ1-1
TGTGCCAGCAGTGAAAACAGCCCGAACACTGAAGCTTTCTTT
CASSENSPNTEAFF
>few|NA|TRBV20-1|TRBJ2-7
TGCAGTGCTAGAGATGGCACAAGACCCTACGAGCAGTACTTC
CSARDGTRPYEQYF
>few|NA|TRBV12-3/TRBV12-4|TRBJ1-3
TGTGCCAGCAGTTTTTCTGGGGGAAGTGGAAACACCATATATTTT
CASSFSGGSGNTIYF